The clone carrying this T cell receptor beta chain was seen only a few times. Preparation of the TCRbeta library involved a method that used unique molecular identifiers. TCRdb re-called the PCR reads with MiXCR, one entry per CDR3 protein. This table holds roughly 790,000 distinct CDR3 sequences, under 20% found once. The CDR3 totals 13 residues. V was pared by 6 bases and J by 6 bases, with 14 bases between. The V gene's germline CDR1 is SQVTM and CDR2 ANQGSEA. The data were obtained in a study of T-cell reconstitution after alpha-beta-depleted transplantation in children. This chain joins TRBV29-1 and TRBJ2-2, with D tentatively TRBD2 (5 bases). The starting material was PBMCs, mostly from graft donor cells, obtained 360 days after TCRalphabeta/CD19-depleted stem cell transplant. This sequence originates from a male patient under 18 who had a stem cell transplant for acute lymphoblastic leukemia, so the T cells may come from the graft donor. CDR3 bases: TGCAGCGTGCAAGCGGAAGTCCCCGGGGAGCTGTTTTTT. It specifies CSVQAEVPGELFF.